Detailed here is one TCR beta chain. The data originate from a study of CD8 T cells in ankylosing spondylitis. MiXCR was run by TCRdb on the 5' RACE reads, yielding one entry per CDR3 protein. Altogether about 360,000 distinct CDR3 sequences are present, 20% being singletons, with the ten largest covering roughly 13%. The CDR3 covers 13 residues. V dropped 4 bases and J dropped 3 bases, with 9 bases sitting between them. CDR1 and CDR2 from the germline V gene are MNHEY and SMNVEV (reference sequence). Sequencing was done on a sample of blood, either unsorted or a sorted T cell fraction (not recorded which). V is TRBV27 and J is TRBJ2-5; D ambiguous. The receptor comes from a male donor with ankylosing spondylitis or in good health (not recorded which). The CDR3 is CASSWGAKETQYF. The CDR3 DNA reads TGTGCCAGCAGTTGGGGTGCTAAAGAGACCCAGTACTTC.